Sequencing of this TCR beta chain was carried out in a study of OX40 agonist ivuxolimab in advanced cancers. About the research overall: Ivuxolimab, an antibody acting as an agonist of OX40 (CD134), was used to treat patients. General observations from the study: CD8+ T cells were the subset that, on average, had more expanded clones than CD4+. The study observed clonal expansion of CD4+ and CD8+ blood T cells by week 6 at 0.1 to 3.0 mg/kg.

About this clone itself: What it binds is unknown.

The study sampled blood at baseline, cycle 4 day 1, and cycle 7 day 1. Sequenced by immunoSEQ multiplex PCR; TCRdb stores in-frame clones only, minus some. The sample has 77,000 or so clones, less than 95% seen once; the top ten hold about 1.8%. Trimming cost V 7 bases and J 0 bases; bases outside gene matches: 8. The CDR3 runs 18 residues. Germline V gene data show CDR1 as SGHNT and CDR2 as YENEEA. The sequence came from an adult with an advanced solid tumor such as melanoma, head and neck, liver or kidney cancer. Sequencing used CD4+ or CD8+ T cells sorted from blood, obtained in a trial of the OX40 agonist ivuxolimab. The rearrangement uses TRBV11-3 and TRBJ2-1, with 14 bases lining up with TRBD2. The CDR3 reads CASISGTSGGISYNEQFF. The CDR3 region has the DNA TGTGCCAGCATTTCCGGGACTAGCGGGGGAATCTCCTACAATGAGCAGTTCTTC.